Listed below are T cell receptor beta chains from one sample, sequenced in a study of PD-L1 blockade in urothelial cancer. This table comes from immunoSEQ multiplex PCR, and its TCRdb copy is limited to in-frame clones, with some not included. The sample lists roughly 87,000 clones, about 90% seen once, with around 0.94% in the top ten. The sequences come from PBMCs, collected around atezolizumab (anti-PD-L1) treatment. The receptors stem from a woman older than 75 with urothelial cancer. Each CDR3 is given with its conserved first and last residue. The order of the fields is J gene, D gene, clone size, V gene, CDR3 DNA, CDR3 protein. A D gene is named only where the DNA matches it firmly. Part of the rows lack a size; the others show once, few, many or a class for expanded clones.

j_call: TRBJ1-1
d_call: -
clone_size: -
v_call: TRBV19
cdr3_nt: TGTGCCAGTAGTCCATCGACCGCCTGGGGGAGGGGAATGAACACTGAAGCTTTCTTT
cdr3_aa: CASSPSTAWGRGMNTEAFF

j_call: TRBJ2-7
d_call: TRBD2
clone_size: -
v_call: TRBV19
cdr3_nt: TGTGCCACCCCCGGGACTAGCGGGAGGTCCTACGAGCAGTACTTC
cdr3_aa: CATPGTSGRSYEQYF

j_call: TRBJ2-1
d_call: TRBD2
clone_size: -
v_call: TRBV7-3
cdr3_nt: TGTGCCAGCAGCCCGATAGCGGGAGAAGCTCTCGATGAGCAGTTCTTC
cdr3_aa: CASSPIAGEALDEQFF

j_call: TRBJ2-1
d_call: TRBD2
clone_size: -
v_call: TRBV7-9
cdr3_nt: TGTGCCAGCAGCTTAGAGAGCGGGGGGTTCTACAATGAGCAGTTCTTC
cdr3_aa: CASSLESGGFYNEQFF

j_call: TRBJ1-2
d_call: TRBD1
clone_size: -
v_call: TRBV27
cdr3_nt: TGTGCCAGCAGTGACCAGGGGGGTAGCTACACCTTC
cdr3_aa: CASSDQGGSYTF

j_call: TRBJ2-2
d_call: -
clone_size: few
v_call: TRBV30
cdr3_nt: TGTGCCTGGAGTGTCCTAGTTGACGGGGAGCTGTTTTTT
cdr3_aa: CAWSVLVDGELFF

j_call: TRBJ1-1
d_call: -
clone_size: once
v_call: TRBV7-9
cdr3_nt: TGTGCCAGCAGGCCGAGTTTGGGCGCATTTGAAGCTTTCTTT
cdr3_aa: CASRPSLGAFEAFF

j_call: TRBJ2-1
d_call: -
clone_size: -
v_call: TRBV29-1
cdr3_nt: TGCAGCGGGGAGCTAGGTGCCAATGAGCAGTTCTTC
cdr3_aa: CSGELGANEQFF

j_call: TRBJ1-1
d_call: -
clone_size: -
v_call: TRBV25-1
cdr3_nt: TGTGCCAGCACCCCAGGAGGGCGGCGACCTGAAGCTTTCTTT
cdr3_aa: CASTPGGRRPEAFF

j_call: TRBJ2-7
d_call: TRBD1
clone_size: -
v_call: TRBV5-1
cdr3_nt: TGCGCCAGCAGCTTGGCCGGCGGACAGGGATCCTACGAGCAGTACTTC
cdr3_aa: CASSLAGGQGSYEQYF

j_call: TRBJ1-1
d_call: TRBD1
clone_size: once
v_call: TRBV19
cdr3_nt: TGTGCCACCCGGACAGGGGCAAGGACTGAAGCTTTCTTT
cdr3_aa: CATRTGARTEAFF

j_call: TRBJ2-1
d_call: -
clone_size: -
v_call: TRBV29-1
cdr3_nt: TGCAGCGTTGAAGTCGTTGGGGGAGGAAAAGACAATGAGCAGTTCTTC
cdr3_aa: CSVEVVGGGKDNEQFF

j_call: TRBJ2-3
d_call: TRBD2
clone_size: -
v_call: TRBV7-3
cdr3_nt: TGTGCCAGCAGCTTACGCGGGAGGGCCGATGATACGCAGTATTTT
cdr3_aa: CASSLRGRADDTQYF

j_call: TRBJ2-1
d_call: -
clone_size: once
v_call: TRBV27
cdr3_nt: TGTGCCAGCAGTATGTCCCGCCTAGCCGGTGAGCAGTTCTTC
cdr3_aa: CASSMSRLAGEQFF

j_call: TRBJ2-5
d_call: TRBD1
clone_size: -
v_call: TRBV7-9
cdr3_nt: TGTGCCAGCAGCTCCGTACAGGGGGCGGTGGAGACCCAGTACTTC
cdr3_aa: CASSSVQGAVETQYF

j_call: TRBJ2-7
d_call: -
clone_size: -
v_call: TRBV6-1
cdr3_nt: TGTGCCAGCAGTGAACTAAAAGAGCAGTACTTC
cdr3_aa: CASSELKEQYF

j_call: TRBJ1-5
d_call: -
clone_size: -
v_call: TRBV2
cdr3_nt: TGTGCCAGCAGCGCAGGGGTTTATCAGCCCCAGCATTTT
cdr3_aa: CASSAGVYQPQHF

j_call: TRBJ2-2
d_call: -
clone_size: -
v_call: TRBV7-6
cdr3_nt: TGTGCCAGCAGCCTAGGGAGGCGGGAGAACACCGGGGAGCTGTTTTTT
cdr3_aa: CASSLGRRENTGELFF

j_call: TRBJ2-7
d_call: TRBD1
clone_size: once
v_call: TRBV15
cdr3_nt: TGTGCCACCAGCAGCCCCGACAGGGTCGGCTCCTACGAGCAGTACTTC
cdr3_aa: CATSSPDRVGSYEQYF

j_call: TRBJ2-1
d_call: TRBD1
clone_size: -
v_call: TRBV15
cdr3_nt: TGTGCCACCAGCAGCGAGAACAGGGGAGATGAGCAGTTCTTC
cdr3_aa: CATSSENRGDEQFF

j_call: TRBJ2-3
d_call: -
clone_size: -
v_call: TRBV5-5
cdr3_nt: TGTGCCAGCAGCTTGGCACCTAGCCAAAAAGATACGCAGTATTTT
cdr3_aa: CASSLAPSQKDTQYF

j_call: TRBJ1-5
d_call: -
clone_size: -
v_call: TRBV7-9
cdr3_nt: TGTGCCAGCAGCTCTACCGGAGGGCCCCAGCATTTT
cdr3_aa: CASSSTGGPQHF

j_call: TRBJ1-5
d_call: -
clone_size: -
v_call: TRBV6-1
cdr3_nt: TGTGCCAGCAGTGAACGCCAGGGAGGTCAGCCCCAGCATTTT
cdr3_aa: CASSERQGGQPQHF